This TCR beta chain appears in the sequencing data of a study of T cell responses to AZD1222 COVID-19 vaccine. The study, taken as a whole, reports: Epitopes outside B.1.351 and B.1.1.7 mutated regions reportedly drew nearly half of spike TCRs. White British people made up most donors, females outnumbered males, and clonal diversity was possibly underestimated. With two AZD1222 doses given, Spike-specific TCR breadth and depth both rose.

It was second doses at about 4 or about 12 weeks that were pooled. Germline assignment: CDR1 SGHVS and CDR2 FNYEAQ. V lost 5 bases and J 4 bases, leaving 15 bases between the germline ends. The CDR3 is 15 residues long. Only in-frame clones appear in the TCRdb table, and some are missing; sequencing was by immunoSEQ multiplex PCR. The sample includes more than 150,000 clones, 80% to 95% of them seen just once. Of note for this clone: Its target is not known.

The sequence came from an adult who received the AZD1222 COVID-19 vaccine. This specimen was peripheral blood, taken 28 days after the second AZD1222 dose. The chain uses TRBV7-6 and TRBJ1-5; no firm D call. The CDR3 DNA is TGTGCCAGCAGCCCCGTGCGCGGGAGGAATCAGCCCCAGCATTTT. Translation gives CASSPVRGRNQPQHF.